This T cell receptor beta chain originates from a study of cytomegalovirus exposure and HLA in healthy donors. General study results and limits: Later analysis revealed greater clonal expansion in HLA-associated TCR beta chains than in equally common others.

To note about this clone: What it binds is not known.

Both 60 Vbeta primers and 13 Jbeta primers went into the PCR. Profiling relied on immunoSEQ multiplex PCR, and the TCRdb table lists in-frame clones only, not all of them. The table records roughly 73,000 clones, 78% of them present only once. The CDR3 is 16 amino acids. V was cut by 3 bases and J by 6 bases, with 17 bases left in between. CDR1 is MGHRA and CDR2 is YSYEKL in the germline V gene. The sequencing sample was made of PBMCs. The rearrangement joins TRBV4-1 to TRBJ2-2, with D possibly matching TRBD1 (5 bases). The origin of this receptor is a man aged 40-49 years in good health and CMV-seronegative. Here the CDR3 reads CASSHDSARVAGELFF. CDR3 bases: TGCGCCAGCAGCCACGACTCAGCCAGGGTGGCCGGGGAGCTGTTTTTT.